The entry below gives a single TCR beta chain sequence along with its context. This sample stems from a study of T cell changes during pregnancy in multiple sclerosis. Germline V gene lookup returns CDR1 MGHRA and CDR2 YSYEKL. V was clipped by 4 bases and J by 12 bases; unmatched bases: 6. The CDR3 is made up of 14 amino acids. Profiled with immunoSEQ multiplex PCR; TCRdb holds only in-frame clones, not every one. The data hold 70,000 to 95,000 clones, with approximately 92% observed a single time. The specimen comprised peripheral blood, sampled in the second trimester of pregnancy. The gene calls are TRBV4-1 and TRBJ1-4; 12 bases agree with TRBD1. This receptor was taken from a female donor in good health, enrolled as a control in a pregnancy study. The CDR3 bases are TGCGCCAGCAGCCGTGGGAGGGACAGGGGGCAACTGTTTTTT. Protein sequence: CASSRGRDRGQLFF.